This T cell receptor (beta chain) was profiled in a study of blood T cell repertoires in COVID-19. J gave up 6 bases and V 7 bases, and 3 bases lay outside the gene matches. The V gene's germline CDR1 is MNHEY and CDR2 SVGAGI. The CDR3 totals 13 residues. This clone was seen more than once but under ten times. The data were produced by immunoSEQ multiplex PCR, yet TCRdb's version contains in-frame clones alone and is incomplete. This sample has about 64,000 clones; around 90% occur once, and the top ten carry around 10%. Material for sequencing was peripheral blood. The chain links TRBV6-5 to TRBJ1-6, with 7 bases that match TRBD1. The sequence was obtained from a woman of 80 years or more with active COVID-19. The CDR3 loop reads CASTGTANSPLHF. The CDR3 DNA sequence: TGTGCCAGCACGGGGACAGCTAATTCACCCCTCCACTTT.